Shown below are 12 T cell receptor beta chains from a single sample sequenced in a study of T cells in Graves' hyperthyroidism and ophthalmopathy. What was amplified from RNA transcripts were TCR beta CDR3 regions. The HTBI primer set was used in a first-round RT-PCR of the TCR CDR3. One entry per CDR3 protein, called by TCRdb with MiXCR from the multiplex PCR reads. The sample records nearly 600,000 distinct CDR3 sequences, more than 13% being singletons. Sequencing was done on a sample of blood. Source of these receptors: a woman younger than 35 with Graves' ophthalmopathy.

This clonotype was observed at least ten times. The chain recombines TRBV7-3 with TRBJ1-1; 8 bases map to TRBD1. V was pared by 4 bases and J by 3 bases, with 4 bases of the junction left unmatched. This CDR3 is built from 14 residues. Germline V gene sequence: CDR1 SGHTA, CDR2 FQGTGA. Written as DNA, the CDR3 is TGTGCCAGCAGCTACCAGACAGGGGACACTGAAGCTTTCTTT. Its protein product is CASSYQTGDTEAFF.

The chain combines TRBV3-1 with TRBJ2-3; a possible D gene is TRBD2 (7 bases). The germline CDR1 and CDR2 sequences are LGHDT and YNNKEL (reference sequence). CDR3 length equals 16 residues. Deletions cut 4 bases from V and 1 base from J, with 15 bases between. The CDR3 protein is CASSPRGGGGTDTQYF. The CDR3 DNA sequence: TGTGCCAGCAGCCCTAGGGGGGGAGGGGGCACAGATACGCAGTATTTT.

This clonotype was observed many times. The chain combines TRBV24-1 with TRBJ1-5; 8 bases are shared with TRBD1. The CDR3 is 17 residues long. Germline V gene lookup returns CDR1 KGHDR and CDR2 SFDVKD. V lost 4 bases to trimming and J lost 2 bases; unmatched junction nucleotides: 9. In DNA, the CDR3 is TGTGCCACCAGTGACCCCGGACAGGGAGGGGGCAATCAGCCCCAGCATTTT. Translating gives CATSDPGQGGGNQPQHF.

The rearrangement links TRBV9 to TRBJ2-5; the match to TRBD2 covers 9 bases. The CDR3 contains 16 residues. In germline, CDR1 is SGDLS, CDR2 YYNGEE. V lost 4 bases to trimming and J lost 4 bases; unmatched junction nucleotides: 11. This chain's CDR3 is CASSSTTSGWGETQYF. CDR3 sequence (DNA): TGTGCCAGCAGCTCAACTACTAGCGGGTGGGGAGAGACCCAGTACTTC.

This clonotype was seen at least ten times. This chain links TRBV7-9 with TRBJ1-4; tentatively, D is TRBD1 (5 bases). The CDR3 totals 17 residues. Germline V gives CDR1 SEHNR, CDR2 FQNEAQ (reference sequence). Trimming removed 5 bases at V and 0 bases at J, with 16 bases between. CDR3 in DNA: TGTGCCAGCAGCCCCGCCGGGGCAGCTGCAACTAATGAAAAACTGTTTTTT. It specifies CASSPAGAAATNEKLFF.

This clonotype was detected many times. The rearrangement uses TRBV28 and TRBJ2-6; maybe TRBD1 (6 bases). The CDR3 length is 16 residues. Trimming left V 7 bases short and J 0 bases short, with 13 bases between. Germline V gene lookup returns CDR1 MDHEN and CDR2 SYDVKM. The CDR3 loop reads CASTRGYLSGANVLTF. CDR3 sequence (DNA): TGTGCCAGCACCAGGGGTTACCTCTCTGGGGCCAACGTCCTGACTTTC.

This clonotype was seen ten or more times. This chain joins TRBV20-1 and TRBJ2-5; D might be TRBD1 (6 bases). Germline assignment: CDR1 DFQATT and CDR2 SNEGSKA (reference sequence). The CDR3 is 14 residues long. V dropped 0 bases and J dropped 0 bases, with 8 bases sitting between them. The CDR3 sequence is CSARDGTNQETQYF. The CDR3 DNA reads TGCAGTGCTAGAGATGGGACAAACCAAGAGACCCAGTACTTC.

This clonotype was observed many times. This chain connects TRBV12-3 or TRBV12-4 to TRBJ1-2; 9 positions agree with TRBD1. This CDR3 region has 13 residues. V was pared by 2 bases and J by 7 bases, with 2 bases of the junction left unmatched. The CDR3 is CASSLRTGVGYTF. The DNA for the CDR3 is TGTGCCAGCAGTTTACGGACAGGGGTTGGCTACACCTTC.

This clonotype was recorded at least ten times. This chain uses TRBV28 with TRBJ1-5; possible D gene TRBD1, 5 bases. V dropped 8 bases and J dropped 0 bases, with 23 bases sitting between them. The CDR3 has 18 residues. Germline V lookup: CDR1 MDHEN, CDR2 SYDVKM. CDR3 nucleotide sequence: TGTGCCAGCGCCTATCGGACAAGGGATTGGGGTAGCAATCAGCCCCAGCATTTT. Amino acid sequence: CASAYRTRDWGSNQPQHF.

Only a few counts were recorded for this clonotype. V gene TRBV5-1 combines with J gene TRBJ1-6, with D perhaps matching TRBD1 (5 bases). Deletions cut 4 bases from V and 9 bases from J, with 11 bases between. The CDR3 length is 13 residues. CDR1 and CDR2 from the germline V gene are SGHRS and YFSETQ. The CDR3 spells CASSDGTFSPLHF. The DNA for the CDR3 is TGCGCCAGCAGCGACGGGACTTTTTCACCCCTCCACTTT.

This clonotype was counted between two and nine times. The J gene is TRBJ2-1, the V gene TRBV11-3; no clear D. The CDR3 runs 16 residues. The germline V gene has CDR1 SGHNT and CDR2 YENEEA. V was pared by 4 bases and J by 0 bases, with 13 bases between. The CDR3 protein is CASSSRFQSSYNEQFF. For the CDR3, the DNA is TGTGCCAGCAGCTCCCGTTTCCAGAGCTCCTACAATGAGCAGTTCTTC.

The sample holds many counts of this clonotype. The chain uses TRBV6-2 or TRBV6-3 and TRBJ2-1; TRBD2 matches 10 bases. CDR1 and CDR2 from the germline V gene are MNHEY and SVGEGT. The CDR3 loop spans 15 amino acids. The trim removed 5 bases at V and 5 bases at J, leaving 6 bases unmatched. The CDR3 loop reads CASSQIAGGHNEQFF. CDR3 nucleotides: TGTGCCAGCAGTCAAATAGCGGGAGGACACAATGAGCAGTTCTTC.